A selection of T cell receptor beta chains follows, all from one sample in a study of control samples from healthy donors and cancer patients. The repertoire was sequenced with immunoSEQ multiplex PCR; TCRdb's copy has only in-frame clones and lacks some. The data contain fewer than 100,000 clones, almost 85% of them singletons. The sequencing input was blood. Receptors originate from a man aged 55-75 years in good health. Each CDR3 is given with its conserved first and last residue. The order of the fields is J gene, V gene, clone size, D gene, CDR3 protein, CDR3 DNA. The D gene is left open where the match is weak. The size field is filled for only some rows; it gives once, few, many or a size class.

>TRBJ1-1|TRBV6-5|.|.
CASSASWGNTEAFF
TGTGCCAGCAGCGCCTCTTGGGGGAACACTGAAGCTTTCTTT
>TRBJ1-2|TRBV6-2/TRBV6-3|once|.
CASSYDARRPGYTF
TGTGCCAGCAGTTACGATGCCAGACGTCCTGGCTACACCTTC
>TRBJ1-2|TRBV27|.|.
CASRDSGNNYGYTF
TGTGCCTCCAGGGATTCCGGGAATAACTATGGCTACACCTTC
>TRBJ2-3|TRBV10-2|.|TRBD2
CASSAGGGTDTQYF
TGCGCCAGCAGTGCGGGAGGAGGCACAGATACGCAGTATTTT
>TRBJ2-4|TRBV5-6|.|TRBD1
CASSAGTALHDLNIQYF
TGTGCCAGCAGCGCAGGGACAGCGTTGCACGACCTAAACATTCAGTACTTC
>TRBJ1-6|TRBV13|.|.
CASSHRRGNSPLHF
TGTGCCAGCAGCCACCGACGGGGAAATTCACCCCTCCACTTT
>TRBJ1-6|TRBV30|once|.
CAWSVLKSSYNSPLHF
TGTGCCTGGAGTGTTCTGAAGAGCTCCTATAATTCACCCCTCCACTTT
>TRBJ2-3|TRBV7-9|.|TRBD2
CASSSAGGPNTQYF
TGTGCCAGCAGCTCTGCGGGGGGACCTAATACGCAGTATTTT
>TRBJ2-7|TRBV5-6|.|TRBD2
CASSLAVGKAGAYEQYF
TGTGCCAGCAGCTTGGCGGTTGGAAAAGCGGGAGCCTACGAGCAGTACTTC
>TRBJ2-7|TRBV20-1|once|TRBD2
CSASLPAGTSSYEQYF
TGCAGTGCTAGTTTGCCCGCCGGGACTAGCTCGTACGAGCAGTACTTC
>TRBJ2-7|TRBV27|.|.
CASSLAPLGQGFSYEQYF
TGTGCCAGCAGTTTAGCCCCCCTGGGGCAGGGATTCTCCTACGAGCAGTACTTC
>TRBJ2-7|TRBV3-1/TRBV3-2|.|.
CASSSLDLYEQYF
TGTGCCAGCAGCTCCCTTGACCTGTACGAGCAGTACTTC
>TRBJ2-5|TRBV30|.|.
CAWEGGGETQYF
TGTGCCTGGGAAGGGGGTGGAGAGACCCAGTACTTC
>TRBJ1-5|TRBV2|.|.
CASSDDVQPQHF
TGTGCCAGCAGTGACGACGTGCAGCCCCAGCATTTT
>TRBJ2-1|TRBV5-5|.|.
CASSLLQLGVYNEQFF
TGTGCCAGCAGCCTCCTCCAGCTAGGGGTCTACAATGAGCAGTTCTTC
>TRBJ1-1|TRBV29-1|.|.
CSVVEGGVGNTEAFF
TGCAGCGTTGTGGAAGGGGGGGTCGGGAACACTGAAGCTTTCTTT
>TRBJ2-5|TRBV28|.|.
CASSFPGAETQYF
TGTGCCAGCAGTTTCCCCGGGGCCGAGACCCAGTACTTC
>TRBJ1-6|TRBV30|.|TRBD1
CAWTGQGVSYNSPLHF
TGTGCCTGGACGGGACAGGGCGTCTCCTATAATTCACCCCTCCACTTT